One sample yielded the 5 T cell receptor beta chains listed below, sequenced in a study of blood T cell repertoires in COVID-19. TCRdb keeps only in-frame clones here, not all; method: immunoSEQ multiplex PCR. The sample shows some 150,000 clones, around 83% of them seen only once. The source material was PBMCs or T cells enriched from blood (not recorded which). The receptors come from a woman between 50 and 59 years old who had been exposed to COVID-19.

The rearrangement uses TRBV9 and TRBJ2-7; TRBD1 matches at 10 bases. The germline CDR1 and CDR2 sequences are SGDLS and YYNGEE. The trim removed 4 bases at V and 7 bases at J, leaving 14 bases unmatched. The CDR3 totals 16 residues. CDR3 nucleotides: TGTGCCAGCAGCCCTGACTTGGGGACAGGGGCTTGGGAGCAGTACTTC. Protein: CASSPDLGTGAWEQYF.

This clone was picked up one time. The V call is TRBV11-2, the J call TRBJ1-3, with 7 bases matching TRBD1. V lost 5 bases to trimming and J lost 4 bases; unmatched junction nucleotides: 5. Germline V gene lookup returns CDR1 SGHAT and CDR2 FQNNGV. CDR3 length equals 14 residues. This CDR3 reads CASSATGIGNTIYF. For the CDR3, the DNA is TGTGCCAGCAGCGCGACAGGGATAGGAAACACCATATATTTT.

J is TRBJ2-7 and V is TRBV6-5, with 10 bases identical to TRBD1. The germline V gene has CDR1 MNHEY and CDR2 SVGAGI. The CDR3 sequence is 14 residues long. V lost 6 bases to trimming and J lost 3 bases; unmatched junction nucleotides: 5. This chain's CDR3 is CASRETGGRYEQYF. The CDR3 DNA follows: TGTGCCAGCAGGGAGACAGGGGGCCGCTACGAGCAGTACTTC.

The rearrangement joins TRBV27 to TRBJ2-7, with TRBD2 matching 10 bases. Trimming removed 5 bases from V and 5 bases from J; junction bases left unmatched: 3. The CDR3 contains 13 residues. In germline, CDR1 is MNHEY, CDR2 SMNVEV (reference sequence). CDR3 region: CASSQREGNEQYF. In DNA, the CDR3 is TGTGCCAGCAGTCAGCGGGAGGGTAACGAGCAGTACTTC.

The CDR3 protein is CASSRDSGVYEQYF. Written as DNA, the CDR3 is TGCGCCAGCAGCCGAGATAGCGGGGTTTACGAGCAGTACTTC. This chain joins TRBV4-3 and TRBJ2-7; 8 nucleotides match TRBD2. The germline gives CDR1 LGHNA, CDR2 YSLEER. J gave up 4 bases and V 4 bases, and 6 bases lay outside the gene matches. The CDR3 extends over 14 amino acids.